This record covers a single T cell receptor beta chain. This specimen comes from a study of T cell changes during pregnancy in multiple sclerosis. In germline, CDR1 is SGHAT, CDR2 FQNNGV. The CDR3 is made up of 14 amino acids. V was pared by 1 base and J by 3 bases, with 10 bases between. Profiled with immunoSEQ multiplex PCR; TCRdb holds only in-frame clones, not every one. The sample gives tens of thousands of clones, over 80% of which show up once; approximately 2.8% is in the top ten. The rearrangement joins TRBV11-2 to TRBJ2-7, with D unresolved. The receptor comes from a female donor in good health, enrolled as a control in a pregnancy study. Here the sequenced sample was CD8+ T cells from peripheral blood mononuclear cells, taken in the third trimester of pregnancy. The CDR3 is CASSLGGGVYEQYF. CDR3 in DNA: TGTGCCAGCAGCTTAGGCGGCGGAGTCTACGAGCAGTACTTC.